This TCR beta chain stems from a study of OX40 agonist ivuxolimab in advanced cancers. Study-wide background: Ivuxolimab is a fully human IgG2 antibody that activates OX40 (CD134). Having had anti-PD-1, anti-PD-L1 or anti-CTLA-4 therapy before was allowed, and around 44% had some.

Overall study findings and caveats: CD8+ T cells showed, on average, more clonal expansion than CD4+ cells.

As for this clone: What it binds is not known.

The study sampled blood at baseline, cycle 4 day 1, and cycle 7 day 1. Using immunoSEQ multiplex PCR, the repertoire was profiled, and TCRdb retains in-frame clones only, with some absent. The repertoire holds around 90,000 clones, approximately 90% seen once, with around 1.1% in the top ten. The clonotype comes from an adult with an advanced solid tumor such as melanoma, head and neck, liver or kidney cancer. The sequenced sample was CD4+ or CD8+ T cells sorted from blood, obtained in a trial of the OX40 agonist ivuxolimab.

DNA for the CDR3: TGCGCCAGCCGTGGACAGGGGGGGCAGCCCCAGCATTTT. Its protein is CASRGQGGQPQHF. This chain connects TRBV10-2 to TRBJ1-5; the match to TRBD1 covers 10 bases. Germline assignment: CDR1 WSHSY and CDR2 SAAADI. Losses at the gene ends were 8 bases for V and 7 bases for J; bases not matched to a gene: 5. This CDR3 has 13 amino acids.